This T cell receptor beta chain was sequenced in a study of T cell repertoires in cytomegalovirus infection. Looking at the study overall: Based on public TCR beta signatures, there were indications of CMV infection and of a matching HLA type.

There are 12 residues in the CDR3. Trimming took 10 bases from V and 6 from J; bases not matched to a gene: 6. Per germline, CDR1 MNHEY and CDR2 SVGAGI. Study results and limitations: HLA-C-restricted CMV clonotypes gave the most frequent clonotype in two of eight donors.

This clonotype was picked up a small number of times. Its antigen is currently unknown. TCRdb processed the reads anew with MiXCR; each CDR3 protein has one entry. The table lists about 570,000 distinct CDR3 sequences, over 35% of them singletons. The chain employs TRBV6-5 and TRBJ1-2; 9 nucleotides line up with TRBD1. This receptor was obtained from a human donor in good health (CMV status not recorded). Some clones in this sample may be carry-over from other donors' samples. The sequencing used cultured PBMCs, collected from culture after CMV antigen stimulation. The DNA for the CDR3 is TGTGCCACCGGGACAGGGTTTGATGGCTACACCTTC. It translates to CATGTGFDGYTF.